What follows is one TCR beta chain and its context. Its specificity is unknown. The donors, aged about 6 to 100, were healthy Caucasians from Russia. Staff drew 9 to 10 milliliters of peripheral blood from each donor. The entry originates in a study of blood T cells in healthy people across ages. Study-level results: The donors' CMV status was not determined, possibly confounding changes in expanded clonotypes. A roughly linear fall in TCR beta diversity per million T cells was seen with increasing age.

The CDR3 has 16 amino acids. V gave up 4 bases and J gave up 6 bases; unmatched junction bases: 12. Germline loops: CDR1 SGHRS, CDR2 YFSETQ. Through a sample-barcoded 5' primer and a J-beta primer mix, a second PCR was run for roughly 6 to 11 cycles. From the 5' RACE reads, TCRdb called clonotypes with MiXCR, one entry per CDR3 protein. The sample lists approximately 800,000 distinct CDR3 sequences, 53% seen once, with approximately 41% in the top ten. This TCR was recovered from a man older than 75 in good health. The specimen was blood. The gene calls are TRBV5-1 and TRBJ2-1; 8 positions match TRBD1. The CDR3 DNA sequence: TGCGCCAGCAGCCTTCACACAGGGGGTCAGCGCAATGAGCAGTTCTTC. Protein product: CASSLHTGGQRNEQFF. Looking up the rest from reference TRBV5-1 and TRBJ2-1 gives the full variable domain: KAGVTQTPRYLIKTRGQQVTLSCSPISGHRSVSWYQQTPGQGLQFLFEYFSETQRNKGNFPGRFSGRQFSNSRSEMNVSTLELGDSALYLCASSLHTGGQRNEQFFGPGTRLTVL.